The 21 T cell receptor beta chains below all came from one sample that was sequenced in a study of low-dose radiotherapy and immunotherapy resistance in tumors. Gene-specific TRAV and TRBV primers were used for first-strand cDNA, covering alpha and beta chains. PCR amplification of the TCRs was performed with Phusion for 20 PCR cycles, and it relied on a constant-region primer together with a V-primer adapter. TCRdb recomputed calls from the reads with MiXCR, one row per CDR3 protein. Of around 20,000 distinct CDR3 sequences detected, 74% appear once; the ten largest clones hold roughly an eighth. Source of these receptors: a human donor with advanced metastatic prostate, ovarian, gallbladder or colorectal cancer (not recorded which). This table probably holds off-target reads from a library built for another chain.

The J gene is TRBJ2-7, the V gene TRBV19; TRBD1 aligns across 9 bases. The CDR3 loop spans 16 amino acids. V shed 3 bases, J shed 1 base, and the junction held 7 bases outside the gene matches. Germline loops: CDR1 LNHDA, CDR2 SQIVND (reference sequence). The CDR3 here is CASSILGTGRSYEQYF. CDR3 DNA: TGTGCCAGTAGTATCCTTGGGACAGGGCGATCCTACGAGCAGTACTTC.

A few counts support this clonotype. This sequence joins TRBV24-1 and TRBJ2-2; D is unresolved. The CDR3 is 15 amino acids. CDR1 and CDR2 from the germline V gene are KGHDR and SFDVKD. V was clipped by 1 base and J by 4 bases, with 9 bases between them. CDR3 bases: TGTGCCACCAGTGATTTTCTAAACCCCACCGGGGAGCTGTTTTTT. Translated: CATSDFLNPTGELFF.

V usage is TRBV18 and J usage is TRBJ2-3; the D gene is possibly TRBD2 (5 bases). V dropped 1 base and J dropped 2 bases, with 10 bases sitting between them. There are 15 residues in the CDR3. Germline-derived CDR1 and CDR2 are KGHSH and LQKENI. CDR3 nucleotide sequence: TGTGCCAGCTCACCACGGAGCGGCCCCACAGATACGCAGTATTTT. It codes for CASSPRSGPTDTQYF.

CDR3 protein: CSVVVRANTDTQYF. CDR3 nucleotide sequence: TGCAGCGTTGTTGTCAGGGCGAACACAGATACGCAGTATTTT. V gene TRBV29-1 combines with J gene TRBJ2-3; TRBD1 might be the D (5 bases). Per germline, CDR1 SQVTM and CDR2 ANQGSEA. Trimming left V 4 bases short and J 2 bases short, with 13 bases between. This CDR3 is built from 14 residues.

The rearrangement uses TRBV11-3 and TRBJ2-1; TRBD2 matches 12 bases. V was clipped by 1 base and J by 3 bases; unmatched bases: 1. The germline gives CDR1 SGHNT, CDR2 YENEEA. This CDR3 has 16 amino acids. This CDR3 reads CASSLGTSGVYNEQFF. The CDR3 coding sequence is TGTGCCAGCAGCTTAGGGACTAGCGGGGTCTACAATGAGCAGTTCTTC.

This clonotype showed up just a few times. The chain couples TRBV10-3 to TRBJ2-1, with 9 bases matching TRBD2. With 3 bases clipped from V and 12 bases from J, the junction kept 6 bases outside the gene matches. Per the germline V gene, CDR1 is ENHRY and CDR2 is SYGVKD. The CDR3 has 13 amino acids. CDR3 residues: CAISDNPGLAQFF. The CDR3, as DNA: TGTGCCATCAGTGACAATCCGGGACTAGCGCAGTTCTTC.

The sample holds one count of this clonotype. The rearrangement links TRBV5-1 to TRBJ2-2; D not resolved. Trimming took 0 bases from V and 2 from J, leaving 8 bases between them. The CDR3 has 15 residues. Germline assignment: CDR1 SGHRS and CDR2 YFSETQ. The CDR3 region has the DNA TGCGCCAGCAGCTTGGTAGGATCTAACACCGGGGAGCTGTTTTTT. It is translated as CASSLVGSNTGELFF. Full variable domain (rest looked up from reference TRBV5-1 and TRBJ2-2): KAGVTQTPRYLIKTRGQQVTLSCSPISGHRSVSWYQQTPGQGLQFLFEYFSETQRNKGNFPGRFSGRQFSNSRSEMNVSTLELGDSALYLCASSLVGSNTGELFFGEGSRLTVL.

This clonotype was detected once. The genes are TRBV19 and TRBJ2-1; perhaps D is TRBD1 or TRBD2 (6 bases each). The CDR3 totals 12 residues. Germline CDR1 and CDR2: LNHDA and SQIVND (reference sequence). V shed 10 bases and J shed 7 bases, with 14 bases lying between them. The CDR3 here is CATRGPRNEQFF. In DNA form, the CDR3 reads TGTGCCACCCGGGGGCCTCGGAATGAGCAGTTCTTC. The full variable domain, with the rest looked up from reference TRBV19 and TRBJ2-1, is DGGITQSPKYLFRKEGQNVTLSCEQNLNHDAMYWYRQDPGQGLRLIYYSQIVNDFQKGDIAEGYSVSREKKESFPLTVTSAQKNPTAFYLCATRGPRNEQFFGPGTRLTVL.

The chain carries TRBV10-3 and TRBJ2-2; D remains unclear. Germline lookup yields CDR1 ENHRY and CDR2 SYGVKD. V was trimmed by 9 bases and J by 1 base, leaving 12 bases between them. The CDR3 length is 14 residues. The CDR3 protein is CAMKTEMNTGELFF. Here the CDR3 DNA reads TGTGCCATGAAGACTGAAATGAACACCGGGGAGCTGTTTTTT.

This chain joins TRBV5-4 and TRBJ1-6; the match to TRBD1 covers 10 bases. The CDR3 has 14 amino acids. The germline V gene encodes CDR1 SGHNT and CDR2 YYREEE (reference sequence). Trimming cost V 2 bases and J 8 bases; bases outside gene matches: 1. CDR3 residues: CASSLGTGDSPLHF. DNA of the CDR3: TGTGCCAGCAGCTTAGGGACAGGGGATTCACCCCTCCACTTT.

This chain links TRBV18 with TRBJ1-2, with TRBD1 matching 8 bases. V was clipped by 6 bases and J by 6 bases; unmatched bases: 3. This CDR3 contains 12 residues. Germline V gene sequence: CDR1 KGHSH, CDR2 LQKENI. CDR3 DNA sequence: TGTGCCAGCTCTCCGGACAGGGATGGCTACACCTTC. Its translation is CASSPDRDGYTF.

The DNA for the CDR3 is TGCAGCGTTGAAGGGGAGGGCAGCCCTGGGTCCCAGCATTTT. Residues: CSVEGEGSPGSQHF. The chain links TRBV29-1 to TRBJ1-5; D gene uncertain. CDR1 is SQVTM and CDR2 is ANQGSEA in the germline V gene. Trimming shortened V by 1 base and J by 11 bases, and 18 bases separated the two germline ends. This CDR3 has 14 residues. Using reference TRBV29-1 and TRBJ1-5 for the parts outside the CDR3, the full variable domain is SAVISQKPSRDICQRGTSLTIQCQVDSQVTMMFWYRQQPGQSLTLIATANQGSEATYESGFVIDKFPISRPNLTFSTLTVSNMSPEDSSIYLCSVEGEGSPGSQHFGDGTRLSIL.

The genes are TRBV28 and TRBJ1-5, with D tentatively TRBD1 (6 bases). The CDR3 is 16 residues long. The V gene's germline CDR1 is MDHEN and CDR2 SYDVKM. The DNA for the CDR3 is TGTGCAGCAAGGTTGGGGGGCGCGGTGAGCAATCAGCCCCAGCATTTT. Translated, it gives CAARLGGAVSNQPQHF.

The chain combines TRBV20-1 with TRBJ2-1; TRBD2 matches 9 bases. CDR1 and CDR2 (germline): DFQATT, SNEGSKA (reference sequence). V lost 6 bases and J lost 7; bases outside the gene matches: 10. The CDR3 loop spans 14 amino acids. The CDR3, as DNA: TGCAGTGCCTCAAGCGGGAGGCGACGAAATGAGCAGTTCTTC. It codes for CSASSGRRRNEQFF.

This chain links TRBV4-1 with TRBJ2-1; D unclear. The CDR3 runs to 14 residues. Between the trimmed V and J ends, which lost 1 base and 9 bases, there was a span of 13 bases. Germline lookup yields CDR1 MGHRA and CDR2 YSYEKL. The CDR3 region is CASSQGRTGGEQFF. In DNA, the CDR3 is TGCGCCAGCAGCCAAGGTCGGACGGGCGGTGAGCAGTTCTTC.

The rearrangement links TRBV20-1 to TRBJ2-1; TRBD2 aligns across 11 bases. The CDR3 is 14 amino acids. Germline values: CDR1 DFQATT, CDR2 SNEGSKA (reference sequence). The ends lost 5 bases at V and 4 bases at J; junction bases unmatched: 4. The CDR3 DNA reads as TGCAGTGCTCAAACTAGCGGGAGATACAATGAGCAGTTCTTC. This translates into CSAQTSGRYNEQFF.

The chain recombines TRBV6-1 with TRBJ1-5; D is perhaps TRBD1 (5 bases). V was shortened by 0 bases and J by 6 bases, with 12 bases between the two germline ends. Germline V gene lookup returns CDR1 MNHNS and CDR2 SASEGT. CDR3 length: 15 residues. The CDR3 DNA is TGTGCCAGCAGTGAAGCCCTATCGAGGGGTCAGCCCCAGCATTTT. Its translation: CASSEALSRGQPQHF.

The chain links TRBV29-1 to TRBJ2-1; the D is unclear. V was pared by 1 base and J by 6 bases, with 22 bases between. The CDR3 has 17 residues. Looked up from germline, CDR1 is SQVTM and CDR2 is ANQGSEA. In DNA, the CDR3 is TGCAGCGTTGAAGTCCCGAGTACTCGGGCTCGGCCCAATGAGCAGTTCTTC. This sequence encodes CSVEVPSTRARPNEQFF.

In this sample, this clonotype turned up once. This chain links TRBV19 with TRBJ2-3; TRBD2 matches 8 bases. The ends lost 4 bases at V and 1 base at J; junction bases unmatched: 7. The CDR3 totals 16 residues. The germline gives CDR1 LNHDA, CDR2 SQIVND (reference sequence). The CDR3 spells CASSTRAGVGTDTQYF. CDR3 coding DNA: TGTGCCAGTAGTACCCGAGCGGGGGTTGGCACAGATACGCAGTATTTT.

In DNA, the CDR3 is TGTGCCAGCAGTGAAGCGCTTGGGGAATTGCAGCCCCAGCATTTT. It encodes CASSEALGELQPQHF. V is TRBV2 and J is TRBJ1-5; D is unresolved. This CDR3 comprises 15 residues. V shed 0 bases and J shed 7 bases, with 13 bases lying between them. Per the germline V gene, CDR1 is SNHLY and CDR2 is FYNNEI.

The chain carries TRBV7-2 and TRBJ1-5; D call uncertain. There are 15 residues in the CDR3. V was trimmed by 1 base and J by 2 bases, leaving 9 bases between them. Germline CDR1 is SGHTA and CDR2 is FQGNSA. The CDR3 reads CASSLDPNGNQPQHF. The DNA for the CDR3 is TGTGCCAGCAGCTTAGACCCAAATGGCAATCAGCCCCAGCATTTT.